This T cell receptor beta chain was recovered during a study of T cells in Graves' hyperthyroidism and ophthalmopathy. Broader study findings: Most thyroid clonotypes with frequency above 0.001 were detected in blood.

Cells are PBMCs isolated from around 9.4 ml of fresh blood. V lost 2 bases to trimming and J lost 0 bases, with 6 bases between them. The CDR3 runs to 14 residues. The V gene's germline CDR1 is SEHNR and CDR2 FQNEAQ (reference sequence). What was amplified from RNA transcripts were TCR beta CDR3 regions. The TCR CDR3 was amplified in a first-round RT-PCR using the HTBI primer set. TCRdb used MiXCR to reprocess the multiplex PCR reads, holding one entry per CDR3 protein. The table has around 200,000 distinct CDR3 sequences, about 18% seen once. This clonotype was recorded many times. Its antigen is as yet unknown.

The source is a man in his forties or fifties with Graves' hyperthyroidism. V usage is TRBV7-9 and J usage is TRBJ2-3; D remains unclear. The material sequenced was blood. The DNA for the CDR3 is TGTGCCAGCAGCTTATCTACTAGCACAGATACGCAGTATTTT. It is translated as CASSLSTSTDTQYF.